The clone carrying this T cell receptor beta chain was recorded a few times. No antigen is known for it. Relative to the germline gene, one junction end is altered; a read error may explain this. This sample was taken from a study of identical twins. Carrying unique molecular identifiers, the cDNA also gained a universal primer site through template switching. TCRdb ran MiXCR on the 5' RACE reads and lists one entry per CDR3 protein. The table shows about 890,000 distinct CDR3 sequences, with 9% to 15% occurring only once. This CDR3 is built from 16 residues. Per the germline V gene, CDR1 is DFQATT and CDR2 is SNEGSKA (reference sequence). Findings and caveats of the study: For out-of-frame beta sequences, excess twin sharing was weaker. Insertions were reduced in abundant cord blood beta clonotypes but not in memory repertoires. Analyses of zero insertions could be partly confounded by invariant MAIT and iNKT cells.

The data were also submitted as part of a second study, on yellow fever vaccine responses in identical twins.

V and J are TRBV20-1 and TRBJ2-2, with D possibly TRBD1 on 6 matching bases. The source material was PBMCs. The sequence derives from a woman between 18 and 29 years old in good health. The CDR3 nucleotides read TGCTGTGCTAGAGATCGTAGGGGGTCGAACACCGGGGAGCTGTTTTTT. It yields the protein CCARDRRGSNTGELFF.